These 25 T cell receptor beta chains were all obtained from the same sample, sequenced in a study of radiotherapy plus CTLA-4 blockade in lung cancer. Using immunoSEQ multiplex PCR, the repertoire was profiled, and TCRdb retains in-frame clones only, with some absent. There are about 45,000 clones in the sample; 73% occur only once, and 3.5% lies in the top ten. Sequencing used peripheral blood, obtained from a patient treated with radiotherapy plus ipilimumab. These receptors were collected from a human donor with non-small cell lung cancer who had a complete response to radiotherapy plus ipilimumab.

The chain carries TRBV7-2 and TRBJ2-3; 9 nucleotides match TRBD2. V lost 5 bases and J lost 8; bases outside the gene matches: 14. The CDR3 has 16 residues. The germline CDR1 and CDR2 sequences are SGHTA and FQGNSA. The CDR3 DNA follows: TGTGCCAGCAGCCTCCAGACTAGCGGCCAGGGGAGTACGCAGTATTTT. As protein: CASSLQTSGQGSTQYF.

The gene calls are TRBV28 and TRBJ1-2; D is possibly TRBD1 (5 bases). Looked up from germline, CDR1 is MDHEN and CDR2 is SYDVKM. V was cut by 3 bases and J by 5 bases, with 10 bases left in between. The CDR3 is made up of 13 amino acids. Written as DNA, the CDR3 is TGTGCCAGCAGTTTGCTGGGGGGGTATGGCTACACCTTC. It translates to CASSLLGGYGYTF.

The rearrangement links TRBV7-2 to TRBJ2-6, with 8 positions matching TRBD1. Unmatched junction bases numbered 8, after V lost 1 base and J lost 0 bases. From germline, CDR1 is SGHTA and CDR2 FQGNSA. The length of the CDR3 is 19 residues. The CDR3 loop is CASSLGTGPPYSGANVLTF. The CDR3 nucleotides are TGTGCCAGCAGCTTAGGGACAGGGCCCCCATACTCTGGGGCCAACGTCCTGACTTTC. The variable domain in full, completed from reference TRBV7-2 and TRBJ2-6, reads GAGVSQSPSNKVTEKGKDVELRCDPISGHTALYWYRQSLGQGLEFLIYFQGNSAPDKSGLPSDRFSAERTGGSVSTLTIQRTQQEDSAVYLCASSLGTGPPYSGANVLTFGAGSRLTVL.

The genes are TRBV19 and TRBJ1-2, with 8 bases matching TRBD1. Losses at the gene ends were 7 bases for V and 5 bases for J; bases not matched to a gene: 3. This CDR3 contains 12 residues. From germline, CDR1 is LNHDA and CDR2 SQIVND (reference sequence). The CDR3 is CASTGGGYGYTF. The CDR3 region has the DNA TGTGCCAGTACAGGGGGCGGTTATGGCTACACCTTC.

The rearrangement joins TRBV11-2 to TRBJ1-5, with D possibly matching TRBD1 (5 bases). The CDR3 extends over 15 amino acids. CDR1 and CDR2 from the germline V gene are SGHAT and FQNNGV. V lost 3 bases and J 3 bases, leaving 12 bases between the germline ends. The CDR3 protein is CASSFWGGVNQPQHF. For the CDR3, the DNA is TGTGCCAGCAGCTTTTGGGGGGGAGTCAATCAGCCCCAGCATTTT.

The chain recombines TRBV29-1 with TRBJ1-2; D gene ambiguous. CDR1 SQVTM and CDR2 ANQGSEA come from the germline V gene. This CDR3 has 13 residues. V was pared by 7 bases and J by 6 bases, with 18 bases between. The CDR3 region has the DNA TGCAGCGCCGATCGCGGGAGTGGTAATGGCTACACCTTC. Amino acid sequence: CSADRGSGNGYTF.

The table lists this clone with a count of one. The chain is built from TRBV2 and TRBJ1-5, with 10 bases lining up with TRBD1. Germline V gene data show CDR1 as SNHLY and CDR2 as FYNNEI. V lost 6 bases and J lost 2; bases outside the gene matches: 4. The CDR3 consists of 15 residues. The CDR3 DNA reads TGTGCCAGCAGCGACAGGGGGCGAGGCAATCAGCCCCAGCATTTT. Translated: CASSDRGRGNQPQHF.

The genes are TRBV5-1 and TRBJ2-5, with TRBD1 identical over 8 bases. Trimming removed 5 bases from V and 4 bases from J; junction bases left unmatched: 7. The CDR3 has 14 amino acids. Per germline, CDR1 SGHRS and CDR2 YFSETQ. The DNA of the CDR3 is TGCGCCAGCAGTGGGCAGGGGGCGGGAGAGACCCAGTACTTC. Translated: CASSGQGAGETQYF.

The V and J genes are TRBV19 and TRBJ2-1; D remains unclear. The V and J ends lost 1 base and 5 bases respectively, with 6 bases between them. Per the germline V gene, CDR1 is LNHDA and CDR2 is SQIVND (reference sequence). The CDR3 extends over 13 amino acids. Written as DNA, the CDR3 is TGTGCCAGTAGTATAGCCCTTAACAATGAGCAGTTCTTC. It translates to CASSIALNNEQFF.

V is TRBV15 and J is TRBJ1-2; TRBD1 might be the D (5 bases). The CDR3 consists of 14 residues. Germline V gene data show CDR1 as LNHNV and CDR2 as YYDKDF (reference sequence). Trimming removed 3 bases from V and 7 bases from J, with 15 bases in between. For the CDR3, the DNA is TGTGCCACCAGCAGTACCGCCGGGACTAGTGGCTACACCTTC. Translation gives CATSSTAGTSGYTF.

Within the sample, this clone is medium-sized. The CDR3 DNA follows: TGTGCCAGCAGCTTAGGGACAGCAGATACGCAGTATTTT. This gives the protein CASSLGTADTQYF. The rearrangement uses TRBV7-6 and TRBJ2-3; possible D gene TRBD1, 6 bases. CDR1 and CDR2 (germline): SGHVS, FNYEAQ. The CDR3 is 13 residues long. The ends were cut back, 1 base at V and 4 bases at J, with 6 bases in the middle.

V gene TRBV11-2 combines with J gene TRBJ1-1; D possibly corresponds to TRBD1 (5 bases). V was clipped by 1 base and J by 3 bases, with 15 bases between them. CDR3 length equals 16 residues. Germline V gene sequence: CDR1 SGHAT, CDR2 FQNNGV. The CDR3 DNA reads as TGTGCCAGCAGCTTAGGGGCCTCGGCCAGGGACACTGAAGCTTTCTTT. It is translated as CASSLGASARDTEAFF.

This clone was counted many times. The chain joins TRBV6-1 to TRBJ1-2; D possibly corresponds to TRBD1 (6 bases). Trimming removed 4 bases at V and 1 base at J, with 13 bases between. CDR1 and CDR2 from the germline V gene are MNHNS and SASEGT. This CDR3 is 15 amino acids long. This CDR3 reads CASSAGQNINYGYTF. The CDR3 nucleotides are TGTGCCAGCAGTGCTGGACAGAACATTAACTATGGCTACACCTTC.

The J gene is TRBJ2-3, the V gene TRBV27; 13 bases are shared with TRBD2. The CDR3 consists of 16 residues. Trimming cost V 5 bases and J 5 bases; bases outside gene matches: 7. Germline values: CDR1 MNHEY, CDR2 SMNVEV (reference sequence). The CDR3 bases are TGTGCCAGCAGTACTAGCGGGGGGGTGAGGGTAGATACGCAGTATTTT. It yields the protein CASSTSGGVRVDTQYF.

CDR3 nucleotide sequence: TGTGCCAGCAGCTTTGCGGGGGTTGAGCAGTTCTTC. Residues: CASSFAGVEQFF. The rearrangement links TRBV5-6 to TRBJ2-1; the match to TRBD2 covers 7 bases. The V and J ends lost 2 bases and 9 bases, in that order; junction bases with no gene match: 2. Per the germline V gene, CDR1 is SGHDT and CDR2 is YYEEEE. The CDR3 spans 12 residues.

The V call is TRBV18, the J call TRBJ1-1; D not certain. Per the germline V gene, CDR1 is KGHSH and CDR2 is LQKENI. The ends were cut back, 2 bases at V and 4 bases at J, with 8 bases in the middle. The CDR3 is 13 residues long. The CDR3 protein is CASSPVEGTEAFF. The CDR3 DNA follows: TGTGCCAGCTCACCAGTCGAGGGCACTGAAGCTTTCTTT.

The rearrangement links TRBV12-2 to TRBJ1-1; TRBD1, as called in the table, went unchecked against the DNA. TRBV12-2 is given as a pseudogene. The CDR3 consists of 18 residues. CDR3 protein: CASRPRVQQPRMNTEAFF. Written as DNA, the CDR3 is TGTGCAAGTCGCCCCAGAGTACAACAGCCCCGGATGAACACTGAAGCTTTCTTT.

The chain combines TRBV6-5 with TRBJ2-5; 7 positions match TRBD1. TRBJ2-7 matches the DNA end more closely, so the J call is doubtful. The CDR3 runs 14 residues. CDR1 MNHEY and CDR2 SVGAGI come from the germline V gene. This CDR3 reads CASHPGQSSYEQYF. The CDR3 DNA reads as TGTGCCAGCCACCCGGGACAGTCGTCCTACGAGCAGTACTTC.

This chain connects TRBV7-9 to TRBJ1-1; the D gene is possibly TRBD1 (5 bases). Germline V gene lookup returns CDR1 SEHNR and CDR2 FQNEAQ (reference sequence). V lost 2 bases and J lost 0, with 7 bases in between. The CDR3 has 14 amino acids. CDR3: CASSLQGLNTEAFF. The CDR3 DNA reads TGTGCCAGCAGCTTACAGGGCTTGAACACTGAAGCTTTCTTT.

The genes are TRBV2 and TRBJ1-2; perhaps TRBD1 as D (5 bases). Trimming shortened V by 6 bases and J by 5 bases, and 16 bases separated the two germline ends. Germline CDR1 and CDR2: SNHLY and FYNNEI. This CDR3 is built from 14 residues. CDR3 DNA: TGTGCCAGCAGCCCCGACGGGGGAGGGTATGGCTACACCTTC. Amino acid sequence: CASSPDGGGYGYTF.

In nucleotides, the CDR3 is TGTGCCAGCACCACGACTAGCGGAGGATACACAGATACGCAGTATTTT. Its protein product is CASTTTSGGYTDTQYF. The J gene is TRBJ2-3, the V gene TRBV6-6, with 9 bases identical to TRBD2. This CDR3 has 16 residues. Germline assignment: CDR1 MNHNY and CDR2 SVGAGI (reference sequence). The trim removed 7 bases at V and 2 bases at J, leaving 10 bases unmatched.

A note on this clone: One end of the junction is discordant with germline, which a read error may explain. This rearrangement joins TRBV25-1 to TRBJ2-1, with 13 nucleotides matching TRBD2. Germline assignment: CDR1 MGHDK and CDR2 SYGVNS. The CDR3 extends over 15 amino acids. The CDR3 protein is CAGSELAGGPNEQFF. The CDR3 nucleotides are TGTGCCGGCAGTGAACTAGCGGGAGGGCCCAATGAGCAGTTCTTC.

The chain employs TRBV9 and TRBJ2-2; D might be TRBD2 (6 bases). Trimming removed 1 base from V and 1 base from J, with 11 bases in between. CDR3 length equals 16 residues. CDR1 and CDR2 from the germline V gene are SGDLS and YYNGEE. DNA of the CDR3: TGTGCCAGCAGCGTACTTCCCGGGAGGAACACCGGGGAGCTGTTTTTT. Translation gives CASSVLPGRNTGELFF.

The count of this clone is one. This chain joins TRBV19 and TRBJ2-1, with TRBD2 identical over 15 bases. CDR1 is LNHDA, CDR2 SQIVND, per germline (reference sequence). The length of the CDR3 is 17 residues. Germline trimming cut 5 bases from V and 7 bases from J; bases unmatched to any gene: 9. The CDR3: CASSHQRGTSGRNEQFF. CDR3 DNA: TGTGCCAGTAGTCACCAAAGAGGGACTAGCGGGAGGAATGAGCAGTTCTTC.

The chain is built from TRBV4-1 and TRBJ1-1, with D perhaps matching TRBD1 (5 bases). The CDR3 runs to 16 residues. Germline V gene data show CDR1 as MGHRA and CDR2 as YSYEKL. Trimming took 1 base from V and 4 from J, leaving 16 bases between them. CDR3 protein: CASSQGGRGTATEAFF. In DNA, the CDR3 is TGCGCCAGCAGCCAAGGTGGCCGGGGGACGGCCACTGAAGCTTTCTTT.